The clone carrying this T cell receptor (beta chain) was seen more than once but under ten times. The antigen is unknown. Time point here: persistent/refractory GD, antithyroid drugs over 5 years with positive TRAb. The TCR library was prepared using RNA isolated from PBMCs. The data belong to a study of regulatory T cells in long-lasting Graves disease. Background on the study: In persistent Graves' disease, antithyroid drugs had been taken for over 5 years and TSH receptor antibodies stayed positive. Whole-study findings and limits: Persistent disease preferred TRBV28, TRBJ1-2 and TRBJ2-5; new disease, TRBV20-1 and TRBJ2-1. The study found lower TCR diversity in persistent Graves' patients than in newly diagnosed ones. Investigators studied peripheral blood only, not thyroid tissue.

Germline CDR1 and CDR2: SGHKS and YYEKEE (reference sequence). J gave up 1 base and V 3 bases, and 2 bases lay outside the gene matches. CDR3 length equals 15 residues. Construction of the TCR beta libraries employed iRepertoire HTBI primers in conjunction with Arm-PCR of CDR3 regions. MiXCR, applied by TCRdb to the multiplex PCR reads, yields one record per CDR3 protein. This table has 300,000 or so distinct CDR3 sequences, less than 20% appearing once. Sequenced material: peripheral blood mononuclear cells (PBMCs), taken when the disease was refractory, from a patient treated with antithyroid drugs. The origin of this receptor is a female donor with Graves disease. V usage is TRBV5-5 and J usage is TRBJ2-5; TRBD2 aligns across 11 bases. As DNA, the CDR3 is TGTGCCAGCAGCTGGGGACTAGCGGTCCAAGAGACCCAGTACTTC. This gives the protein CASSWGLAVQETQYF.